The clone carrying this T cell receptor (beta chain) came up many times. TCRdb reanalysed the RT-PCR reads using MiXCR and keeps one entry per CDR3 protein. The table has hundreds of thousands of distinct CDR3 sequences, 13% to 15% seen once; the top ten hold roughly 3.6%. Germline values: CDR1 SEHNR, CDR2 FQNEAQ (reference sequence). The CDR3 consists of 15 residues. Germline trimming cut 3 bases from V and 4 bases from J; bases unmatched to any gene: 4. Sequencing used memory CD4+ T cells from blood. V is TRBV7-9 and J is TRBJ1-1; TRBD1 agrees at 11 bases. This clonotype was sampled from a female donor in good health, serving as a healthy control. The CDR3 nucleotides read TGTGCCAGCAGCTTCCGGGACAGGGGGTCCACTGAAGCTTTCTTT. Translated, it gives CASSFRDRGSTEAFF.